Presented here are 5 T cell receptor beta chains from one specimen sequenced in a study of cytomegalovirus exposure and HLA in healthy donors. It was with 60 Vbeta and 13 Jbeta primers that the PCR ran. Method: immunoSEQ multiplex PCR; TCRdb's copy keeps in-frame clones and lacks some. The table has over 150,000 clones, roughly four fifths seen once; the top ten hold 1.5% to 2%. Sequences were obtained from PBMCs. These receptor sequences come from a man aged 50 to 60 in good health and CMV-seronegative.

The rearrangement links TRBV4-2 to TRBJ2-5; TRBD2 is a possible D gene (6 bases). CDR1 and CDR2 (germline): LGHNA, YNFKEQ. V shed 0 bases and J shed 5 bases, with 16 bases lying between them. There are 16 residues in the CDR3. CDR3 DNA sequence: TGTGCCAGCAGCCAAGAACGAGGAGGGGCCAGCGAGACCCAGTACTTC. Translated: CASSQERGGASETQYF.

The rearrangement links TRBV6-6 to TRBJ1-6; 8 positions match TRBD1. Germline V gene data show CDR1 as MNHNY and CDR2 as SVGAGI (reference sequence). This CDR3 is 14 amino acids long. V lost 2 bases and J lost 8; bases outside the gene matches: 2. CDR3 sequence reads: CASSYETGDSPLHF. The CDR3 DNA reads TGTGCCAGCAGTTACGAGACAGGGGATTCACCCCTCCACTTT.

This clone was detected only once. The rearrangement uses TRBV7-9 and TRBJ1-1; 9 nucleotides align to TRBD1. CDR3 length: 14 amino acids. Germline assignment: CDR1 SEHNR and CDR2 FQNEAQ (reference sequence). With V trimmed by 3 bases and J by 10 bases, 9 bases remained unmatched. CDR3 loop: CASSFASGTGRAFF. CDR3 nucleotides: TGTGCCAGCAGCTTCGCCTCCGGGACAGGGCGAGCTTTCTTT.

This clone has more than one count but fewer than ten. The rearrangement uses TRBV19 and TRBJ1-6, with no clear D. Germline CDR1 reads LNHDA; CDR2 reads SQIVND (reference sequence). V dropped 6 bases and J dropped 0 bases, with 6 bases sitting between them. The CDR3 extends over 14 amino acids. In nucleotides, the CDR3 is TGTGCCAGTAGCGTTAGCTCCTATAATTCACCCCTCCACTTT. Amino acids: CASSVSSYNSPLHF.

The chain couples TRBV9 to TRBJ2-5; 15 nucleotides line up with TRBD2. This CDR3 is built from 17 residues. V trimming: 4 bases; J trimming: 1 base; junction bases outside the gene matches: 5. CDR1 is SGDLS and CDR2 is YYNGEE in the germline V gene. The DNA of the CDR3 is TGTGCCAGCAGCCTCGGACTAGCGGGAGGGCCCCAAGAGACCCAGTACTTC. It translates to CASSLGLAGGPQETQYF.